This TCR beta chain comes out of a study of blood T cells in healthy people across ages. Study overall: Template switching caught about one barcoded beta molecule for each two T cells. Broader study findings: Relative to aged donors, long-lived donors carried more naive CD4+ cells and displayed higher diversity.

Of note for this clonotype: As yet, its antigen is unknown.

The CDR3 length is 16 residues. It was with a sample-barcoded 5' primer and a J-beta primer mix that a second PCR of about 6 to 12 cycles was run. Each of the samples gave a minimum of 2.5 million paired-end reads that contained CDR3. TCRdb processed the 5' RACE reads anew with MiXCR; each CDR3 protein has one entry. The sample includes around 990,000 distinct CDR3 sequences, less than 45% of them seen just once. This sequence originates from a man aged 18 to 30 in good health. The V gene is TRBV21-1, the J gene TRBJ1-1; the D segment call TRBD1 is taken from the table without a DNA check. TRBV21-1 is classified as a pseudogene. Sequencing used blood. In nucleotides, the CDR3 is TGTGCCAGCAGCAAAGCGGCAGGGGACTTGAACACTGAAGCTTTCTTT. Protein product: CASSKAAGDLNTEAFF.